This T cell receptor beta chain was sequenced during a study of shared clonotypes between healthy human individuals. Per germline, CDR1 SQVTM and CDR2 ANQGSEA. The CDR3 has 13 residues. V dropped 3 bases and J dropped 6 bases, with 15 bases sitting between them. Authors' processing steps: ImmunoSEQ only sent back junction sequences with no quality scores, so filtering was done differently. Measured with immunoSEQ multiplex PCR; TCRdb has only the in-frame clones, and not every one. Clone size and V and J calls were adopted from that table, with D and trimming inferred from the DNA. There are a few hundred thousand clones in the sample; approximately 80% occur only once, and approximately 12% lies in the top ten. This clone showed up just once.

This TCR was sampled from a woman aged 40-49 years in good health. Some clones in this sample may be carry-over from other donors' samples. V gene TRBV29-1 combines with J gene TRBJ2-7; D is unresolved. The sample taken for sequencing was PBMCs. The CDR3 is CSVESSSFGEQYF. The CDR3, as DNA: TGCAGCGTTGAGTCGAGTAGCTTTGGCGAGCAGTACTTC.